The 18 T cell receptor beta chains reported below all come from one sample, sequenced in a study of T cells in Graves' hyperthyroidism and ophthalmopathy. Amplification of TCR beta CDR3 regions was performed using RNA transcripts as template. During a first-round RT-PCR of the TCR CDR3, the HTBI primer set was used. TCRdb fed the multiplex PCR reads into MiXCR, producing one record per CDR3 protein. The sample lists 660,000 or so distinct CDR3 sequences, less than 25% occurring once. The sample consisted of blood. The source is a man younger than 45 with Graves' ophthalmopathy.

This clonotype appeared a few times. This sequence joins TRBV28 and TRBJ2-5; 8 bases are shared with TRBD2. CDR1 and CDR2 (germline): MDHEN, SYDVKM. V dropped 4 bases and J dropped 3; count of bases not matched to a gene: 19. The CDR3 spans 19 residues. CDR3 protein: CASSSPPFREGRAKETQYF. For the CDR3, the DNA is TGTGCCAGCAGTTCGCCACCGTTTCGGGAGGGACGGGCAAAAGAGACCCAGTACTTC.

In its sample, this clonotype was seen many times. CDR3 residues: CASSGGTGGTEAFF. The CDR3 DNA reads as TGTGCCAGCAGCGGAGGGACAGGGGGTACTGAAGCTTTCTTT. This chain connects TRBV11-2 to TRBJ1-1; 11 nucleotides match TRBD1. The CDR3 length is 14 residues. V was clipped by 5 bases and J by 5 bases; unmatched bases: 4. Looked up from germline, CDR1 is SGHAT and CDR2 is FQNNGV.

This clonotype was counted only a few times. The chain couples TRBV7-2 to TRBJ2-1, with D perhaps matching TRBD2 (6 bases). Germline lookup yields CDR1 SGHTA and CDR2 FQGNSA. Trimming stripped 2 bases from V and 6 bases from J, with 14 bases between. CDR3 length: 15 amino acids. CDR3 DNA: TGTGCCAGCAGCTTACTGGGGGTGGGGGGCAATGAGCAGTTCTTC. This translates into CASSLLGVGGNEQFF. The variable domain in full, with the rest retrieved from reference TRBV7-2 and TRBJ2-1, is GAGVSQSPSNKVTEKGKDVELRCDPISGHTALYWYRQSLGQGLEFLIYFQGNSAPDKSGLPSDRFSAERTGGSVSTLTIQRTQQEDSAVYLCASSLLGVGGNEQFFGPGTRLTVL.

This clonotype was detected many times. This CDR3 reads CASRSDRDKLFF. CDR3 nucleotides: TGCGCCAGCCGCTCCGACAGGGACAAACTGTTTTTT. The V and J genes are TRBV5-1 and TRBJ1-4; 7 bases line up with TRBD1. V shed 7 bases and J 11 bases; nucleotides not matched to a gene: 8. Germline CDR1 SGHRS, CDR2 YFSETQ. The CDR3 consists of 12 residues.

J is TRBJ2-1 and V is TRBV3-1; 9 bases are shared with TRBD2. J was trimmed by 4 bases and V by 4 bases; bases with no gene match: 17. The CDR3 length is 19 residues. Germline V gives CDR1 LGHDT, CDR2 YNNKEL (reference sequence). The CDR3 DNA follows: TGTGCCAGCAGCCCTCCCTTAGCGGGAGCCTTCGAGGGGTACAATGAGCAGTTCTTC. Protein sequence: CASSPPLAGAFEGYNEQFF.

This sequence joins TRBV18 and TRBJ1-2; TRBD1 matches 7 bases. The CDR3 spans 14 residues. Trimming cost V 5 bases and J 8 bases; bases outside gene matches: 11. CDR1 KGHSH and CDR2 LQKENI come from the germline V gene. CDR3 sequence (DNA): TGTGCCAGCTCAATCGACAGGGCAAGGAGAGGCTACACCTTC. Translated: CASSIDRARRGYTF. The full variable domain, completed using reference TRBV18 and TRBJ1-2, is NAGVMQNPRHLVRRRGQEARLRCSPMKGHSHVYWYRQLPEEGLKFMVYLQKENIIDESGMPKERFSAEFPKEGPSILRIQQVVRGDSAAYFCASSIDRARRGYTFGSGTRLTVV.

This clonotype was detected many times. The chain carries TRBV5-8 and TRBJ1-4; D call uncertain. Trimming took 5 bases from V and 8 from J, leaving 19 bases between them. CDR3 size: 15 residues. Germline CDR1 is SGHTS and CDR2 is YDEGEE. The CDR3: CASSRRGRDWEKLFF. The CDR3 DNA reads TGTGCCAGCAGTCGGAGAGGGAGAGATTGGGAAAAACTGTTTTTT.

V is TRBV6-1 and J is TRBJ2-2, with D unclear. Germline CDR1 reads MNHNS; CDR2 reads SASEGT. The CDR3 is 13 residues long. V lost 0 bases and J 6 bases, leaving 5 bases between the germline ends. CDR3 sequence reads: CASSEAMPGELFF. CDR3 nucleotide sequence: TGTGCCAGCAGTGAAGCGATGCCCGGGGAGCTGTTTTTT.

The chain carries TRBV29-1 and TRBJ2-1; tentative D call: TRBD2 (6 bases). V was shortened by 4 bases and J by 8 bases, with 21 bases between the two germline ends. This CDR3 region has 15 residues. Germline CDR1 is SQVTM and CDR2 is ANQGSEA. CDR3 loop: CSVVPGLESNDEQFF. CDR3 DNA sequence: TGCAGCGTTGTCCCGGGACTCGAATCCAATGATGAGCAGTTCTTC.

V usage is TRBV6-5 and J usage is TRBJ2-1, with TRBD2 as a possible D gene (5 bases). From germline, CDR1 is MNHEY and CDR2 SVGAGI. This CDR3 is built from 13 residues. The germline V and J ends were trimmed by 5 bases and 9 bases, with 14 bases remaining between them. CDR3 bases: TGTGCCAGCAGTGGACTCGAGACGGGTGAGCAGTTCTTC. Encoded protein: CASSGLETGEQFF.

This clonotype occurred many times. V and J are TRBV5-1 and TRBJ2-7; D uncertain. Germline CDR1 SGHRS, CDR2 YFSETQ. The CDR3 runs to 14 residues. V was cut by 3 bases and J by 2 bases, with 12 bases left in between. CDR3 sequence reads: CASSSDLNPYEQYF. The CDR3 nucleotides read TGCGCCAGCAGCTCGGATCTTAATCCCTACGAGCAGTACTTC.

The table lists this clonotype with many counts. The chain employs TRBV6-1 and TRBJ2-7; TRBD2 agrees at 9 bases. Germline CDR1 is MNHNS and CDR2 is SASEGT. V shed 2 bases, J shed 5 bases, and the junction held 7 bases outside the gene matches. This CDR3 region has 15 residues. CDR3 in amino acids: CASSERAGGPDEQYF. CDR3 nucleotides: TGTGCCAGCAGTGAAAGGGCGGGAGGGCCGGACGAGCAGTACTTC.

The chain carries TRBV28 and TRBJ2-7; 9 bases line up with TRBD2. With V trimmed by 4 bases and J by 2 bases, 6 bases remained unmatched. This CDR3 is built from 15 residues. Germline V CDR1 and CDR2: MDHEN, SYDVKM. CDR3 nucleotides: TGTGCCAGCAGTTCCGCCGGGACTAGCACCTACGAGCAGTACTTC. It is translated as CASSSAGTSTYEQYF. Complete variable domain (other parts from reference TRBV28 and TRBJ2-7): DVKVTQSSRYLVKRTGEKVFLECVQDMDHENMFWYRQDPGLGLRLIYFSYDVKMKEKGDIPEGYSVSREKKERFSLILESASTNQTSMYLCASSSAGTSTYEQYFGPGTRLTVT.

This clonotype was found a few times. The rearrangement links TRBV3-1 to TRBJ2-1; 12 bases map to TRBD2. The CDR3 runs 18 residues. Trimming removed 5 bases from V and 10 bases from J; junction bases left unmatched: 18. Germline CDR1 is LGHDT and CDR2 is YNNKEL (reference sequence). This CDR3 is CASSYGTSGSGTQREQFF. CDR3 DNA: TGTGCCAGCAGCTACGGGACTAGCGGGTCCGGGACACAGAGGGAGCAGTTCTTC.

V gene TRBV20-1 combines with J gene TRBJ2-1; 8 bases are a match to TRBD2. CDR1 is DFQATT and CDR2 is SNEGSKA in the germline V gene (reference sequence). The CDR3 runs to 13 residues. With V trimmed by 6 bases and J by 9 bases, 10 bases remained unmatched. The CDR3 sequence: CSASPGLGFEQFF. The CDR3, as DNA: TGCAGTGCGAGTCCGGGACTAGGATTTGAGCAGTTCTTC.

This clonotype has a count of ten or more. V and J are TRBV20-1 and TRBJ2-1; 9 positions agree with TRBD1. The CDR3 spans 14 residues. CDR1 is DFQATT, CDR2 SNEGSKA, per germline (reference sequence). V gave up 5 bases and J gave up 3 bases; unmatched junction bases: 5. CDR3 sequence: CSASTGGGYNEQFF. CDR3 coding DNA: TGCAGTGCTTCTACAGGGGGCGGCTACAATGAGCAGTTCTTC.

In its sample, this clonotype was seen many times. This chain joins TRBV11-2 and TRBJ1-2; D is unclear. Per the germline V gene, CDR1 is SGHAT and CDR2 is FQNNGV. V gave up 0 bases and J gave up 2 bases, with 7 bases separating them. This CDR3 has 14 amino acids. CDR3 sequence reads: CASSLEPSNYGYTF. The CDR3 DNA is TGTGCCAGCAGCTTAGAGCCCAGCAACTATGGCTACACCTTC.

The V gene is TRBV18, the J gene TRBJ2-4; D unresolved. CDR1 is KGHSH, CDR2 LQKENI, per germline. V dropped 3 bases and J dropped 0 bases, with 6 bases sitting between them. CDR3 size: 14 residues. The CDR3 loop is CASSPVQAKNIQYF. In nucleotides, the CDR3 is TGTGCCAGCTCACCTGTTCAAGCCAAAAACATTCAGTACTTC.